These 11 T cell receptor beta chains were all obtained from the same sample, sequenced in a study of response to subunit inactivated influenza vaccine listed by TCRdb under 2018. Library preparation employed RT-PCR. Sequencing was performed on an Illumina HiSeq 2500. The public sequencing data were trimmed at Q25 with fastp and processed into clonotypes with MiXCR by TCRdb, which kept only in-frame beta chains. Every entry covers one CDR3 protein and lists the most common genes and DNA from its rows. Across this sample there are 500,000 to 600,000 distinct CDR3 sequences, with 13% seen only once. The ten top clones hold about an eighth of the sample. Read against the paper, the sample's time point label means: 45 days after influenza vaccine administration. Sequencing used PBMCs from blood, obtained 35 to 45 days after vaccination. These receptors all stem from a man aged 50 to 59 who received an inactivated influenza vaccine. Donor details come from another sample of the same person, matched by shared clones.

This clonotype was detected ten times or more. The J gene is TRBJ1-5, the V gene TRBV28; TRBD1 is a possible D gene (5 bases). Germline V lookup: CDR1 MDHEN, CDR2 SYDVKM. The CDR3 sequence is 13 residues long. V was shortened by 7 bases and J by 2 bases, with 9 bases between the two germline ends. The CDR3 is CASTGTRNQPQHF. DNA of the CDR3: TGTGCCAGCACAGGGACGCGCAATCAGCCCCAGCATTTT.

This chain uses TRBV12-3 or TRBV12-4 with TRBJ2-2; 8 bases agree with TRBD1. The CDR3 has 16 residues. V dropped 5 bases and J dropped 2; count of bases not matched to a gene: 7. CDR3 nucleotide sequence: TGTGCCAGCAGTACCGGACAGGGTGGAAACACCGGGGAGCTGTTTTTT. This encodes CASSTGQGGNTGELFF.

A few counts support this clonotype. V usage is TRBV6-2 or TRBV6-3 and J usage is TRBJ2-7; no clear D gene. Germline V gene data show CDR1 as MNHEY and CDR2 as SVGEGT. The CDR3 is 16 residues long. V shed 1 base and J shed 0 bases, with 13 bases lying between them. CDR3 bases: TGTGCCAGCAGTTACTTACTCCGGACGGTCTCCTACGAGCAGTACTTC. Its protein is CASSYLLRTVSYEQYF.

This clonotype was detected a few times. The chain carries TRBV11-2 and TRBJ2-1; a weak D match, TRBD1 (6 bases). This CDR3 has 16 residues. The V gene lost 3 bases and the J gene lost 6 bases, with 18 bases spanning the gap. Germline V gives CDR1 SGHAT, CDR2 FQNNGV. The CDR3 coding sequence is TGTGCCAGCAGCTTTTCCCGGAAGGGGGTCGGCAATGAGCAGTTCTTC. This sequence encodes CASSFSRKGVGNEQFF.

The chain is built from TRBV7-2 and TRBJ2-7, with a weak D call TRBD2 (5 bases). This CDR3 comprises 15 residues. V lost 4 bases and J lost 2, with 15 bases in between. The germline V gene encodes CDR1 SGHTA and CDR2 FQGNSA. The CDR3 spells CASSYGPGNTYEQYF. The CDR3 DNA follows: TGTGCCAGCAGCTATGGACCGGGGAACACCTACGAGCAGTACTTC. Looking up the rest from reference TRBV7-2 and TRBJ2-7 gives the full variable domain: GAGVSQSPSNKVTEKGKDVELRCDPISGHTALYWYRQSLGQGLEFLIYFQGNSAPDKSGLPSDRFSAERTGGSVSTLTIQRTQQEDSAVYLCASSYGPGNTYEQYFGPGTRLTVT.

This clonotype has at least ten counts. This chain links TRBV5-1 with TRBJ2-1; TRBD2 agrees at 11 bases. Germline CDR1 reads SGHRS; CDR2 reads YFSETQ. There are 15 residues in the CDR3. J gave up 3 bases and V 4 bases, and 3 bases lay outside the gene matches. The CDR3 DNA is TGCGCCAGCAGCCCCACTAGCGGGAGCTACAATGAGCAGTTCTTC. Translated, it gives CASSPTSGSYNEQFF.

This clonotype was seen at least ten times. The chain links TRBV4-3 to TRBJ2-4; D gene ambiguous. CDR1 is LGHNA, CDR2 YSLEER, per germline. V shed 0 bases and J shed 8 bases, with 11 bases lying between them. The CDR3 covers 14 residues. DNA of the CDR3: TGCGCCAGCAGCCAAGATCGTGACCAGGACATTCAGTACTTC. This sequence encodes CASSQDRDQDIQYF.

This clonotype was counted only a few times. CDR3 protein: CASRRGGTEPYNEQFF. CDR3 DNA sequence: TGTGCCAGCAGGAGAGGGGGGACAGAGCCCTACAATGAGCAGTTCTTC. The chain combines TRBV6-1 with TRBJ2-1; D might be TRBD1 (7 bases). Trimming stripped 6 bases from V and 2 bases from J, with 17 bases between. CDR1 MNHNS and CDR2 SASEGT come from the germline V gene. The CDR3 contains 16 residues.

A few counts support this clonotype. The chain has TRBV29-1 and TRBJ1-1; D is unclear. CDR3 length equals 12 residues. V lost 4 bases, J lost 1 base, and 7 bases lay in between. Germline V gene sequence: CDR1 SQVTM, CDR2 ANQGSEA. CDR3 nucleotides: TGCAGCGTTGCTCTGGGGAACACTGAAGCTTTCTTT. It codes for CSVALGNTEAFF.

The V call is TRBV7-2, the J call TRBJ2-3, with D possibly being TRBD2 (5 bases). V was trimmed by 5 bases and J by 6 bases, leaving 15 bases between them. The CDR3 extends over 14 amino acids. Germline assignment: CDR1 SGHTA and CDR2 FQGNSA. CDR3 in DNA: TGTGCCAGCAGCGATCCCGGACTCGGGGATACGCAGTATTTT. Encoded protein: CASSDPGLGDTQYF. The whole variable domain, remainder taken from reference TRBV7-2 and TRBJ2-3, is GAGVSQSPSNKVTEKGKDVELRCDPISGHTALYWYRQSLGQGLEFLIYFQGNSAPDKSGLPSDRFSAERTGGSVSTLTIQRTQQEDSAVYLCASSDPGLGDTQYFGPGTRLTVL.

This sequence joins TRBV12-3 or TRBV12-4 and TRBJ2-1, with unresolved D. Trimming shortened V by 10 bases and J by 5 bases, and 15 bases separated the two germline ends. This CDR3 region has 13 residues. The CDR3 DNA sequence: TGTGCCACCACCAGTGACATTCACAATGAGCAGTTCTTC. This translates into CATTSDIHNEQFF.